The 30 T cell receptor beta chains listed next were all sequenced from one sample in a study of a mutant IDH1 vaccine in newly diagnosed glioma. No antigen is known for these receptors. Clones were sequenced by immunoSEQ multiplex PCR, and TCRdb holds only the in-frame ones, with some missing. This sample has 31,000 or so clones, with about 73% found just once. Indicated time point: week 11, during vaccination. Doses comprised 300 ug of mutant IDH1 20-mer peptide each, plus topical imiquimod. Here the sequenced sample was PBMCs, taken from a glioma patient whose treatment included an IDH1 peptide vaccine. The receptors here all came from a man aged 25 to 45 with glioma.

This chain uses TRBV6-1 with TRBJ1-1, with D possibly being TRBD1 (5 bases). The CDR3 sequence is 11 residues long. Germline V lookup: CDR1 MNHNS, CDR2 SASEGT. Trimming took 10 bases from V and 1 from J, leaving 7 bases between them. CDR3 in DNA: TGTGCCACCACAGGGAACACTGAAGCTTTCTTT. This sequence encodes CATTGNTEAFF.

This CDR3 reads CASSPAGQGTDTQYF. For the CDR3, the DNA is TGTGCCAGCAGCCCCGCCGGGCAGGGCACAGATACGCAGTATTTT. The rearrangement uses TRBV5-6 and TRBJ2-3, with D unresolved. Germline assignment: CDR1 SGHDT and CDR2 YYEEEE. The CDR3 is 15 residues long. V was trimmed by 4 bases and J by 1 base, leaving 13 bases between them.

This clone was observed a handful of times. The rearrangement joins TRBV18 to TRBJ1-5, with 7 bases matching TRBD1. Germline assignment: CDR1 KGHSH and CDR2 LQKENI. The CDR3 has 17 amino acids. J was trimmed by 1 base and V by 3 bases; bases with no gene match: 9. CDR3 bases: TGTGCCAGCTCACCGATTGACAGGGCTGAGAGCAATCAGCCCCAGCATTTT. Translated: CASSPIDRAESNQPQHF.

Only a few counts were recorded for this clone. V is TRBV19 and J is TRBJ2-1; the D is unclear. The CDR3 spans 13 residues. Germline V gives CDR1 LNHDA, CDR2 SQIVND (reference sequence). The V end lost 0 bases, the J end lost 6 bases, and 6 bases lay between the germline ends. DNA of the CDR3: TGTGCCAGTAGTATAGATCACGCCAATGAGCAGTTCTTC. It yields the protein CASSIDHANEQFF. Based on the CDR3 plus reference TRBV19 and TRBJ2-1, the full variable domain is DGGITQSPKYLFRKEGQNVTLSCEQNLNHDAMYWYRQDPGQGLRLIYYSQIVNDFQKGDIAEGYSVSREKKESFPLTVTSAQKNPTAFYLCASSIDHANEQFFGPGTRLTVL.

By sample share, this clone is large. The rearrangement links TRBV5-6 to TRBJ2-7, with 9 bases fitting TRBD1. Germline trimming cut 4 bases from V and 4 bases from J; bases unmatched to any gene: 6. The germline CDR1 and CDR2 sequences are SGHDT and YYEEEE. The CDR3 has 14 residues. CDR3 sequence reads: CASSGTGLLYEQYF. The CDR3 coding sequence is TGTGCCAGCAGCGGGACAGGGTTGCTATACGAGCAGTACTTC.

The V call is TRBV10-3, the J call TRBJ1-2, with 8 bases that match TRBD1. CDR1 and CDR2 (germline): ENHRY, SYGVKD. Unmatched junction bases numbered 2, after V lost 5 bases and J lost 0 bases. CDR3 length equals 14 residues. CDR3 amino acids: CAISWGQANYGYTF. As DNA, the CDR3 is TGTGCCATCAGTTGGGGACAGGCTAACTATGGCTACACCTTC.

The genes are TRBV13 and TRBJ1-1; TRBD1 might be the D (5 bases). Trimming removed 5 bases from V and 0 bases from J, with 19 bases in between. In germline, CDR1 is PRHDT, CDR2 FYEKMQ (reference sequence). The CDR3 totals 17 residues. CDR3 residues: CASSGYGYGAMNTEAFF. In DNA form, the CDR3 reads TGTGCCAGCAGCGGGTACGGGTATGGGGCGATGAACACTGAAGCTTTCTTT.

This clone was counted once. V gene TRBV27 combines with J gene TRBJ2-1, with 12 bases aligning to TRBD1. Germline CDR1 MNHEY, CDR2 SMNVEV (reference sequence). CDR3 length: 16 amino acids. V lost 5 bases and J lost 8; bases outside the gene matches: 10. The chain's CDR3 is CASSPHPGQGAHEQFF. The CDR3 nucleotides read TGTGCCAGCAGTCCTCACCCGGGACAGGGGGCCCATGAGCAGTTCTTC.

This rearrangement joins TRBV9 to TRBJ1-6; TRBD1 aligns across 7 bases. The germline V gene has CDR1 SGDLS and CDR2 YYNGEE. V lost 3 bases, J lost 8 bases, and 11 bases stayed unmatched. This CDR3 is built from 16 residues. CDR3 coding DNA: TGTGCCAGCAGCGCAGGGGGAGGGGGCCCGGATTCACCCCTCCACTTT. Protein sequence: CASSAGGGGPDSPLHF.

The chain uses TRBV28 and TRBJ2-5, with TRBD2 as a possible D gene (5 bases). The CDR3 totals 13 residues. The ends were cut back, 3 bases at V and 3 bases at J, with 8 bases in the middle. CDR1 is MDHEN and CDR2 is SYDVKM in the germline V gene. The CDR3 DNA reads as TGTGCCAGCAGTTTGGACGGGGAAGAGACCCAGTACTTC. Its translation is CASSLDGEETQYF.

The chain recombines TRBV11-2 with TRBJ2-3, with TRBD2 matching over 11 bases. The V gene end was trimmed by 4 bases and the J gene end by 4 bases; junction bases not matched to a gene: 7. The germline V gene has CDR1 SGHAT and CDR2 FQNNGV. The CDR3 has 16 amino acids. The DNA for the CDR3 is TGTGCCAGCAGCTCTACTAGCGGGAGTTTCGCAGATACGCAGTATTTT. It specifies CASSSTSGSFADTQYF.

This chain joins TRBV7-9 and TRBJ2-1; weak D call: TRBD2 (5 bases). V was cut by 1 base and J by 16 bases, with 20 bases left in between. Germline CDR1 reads SEHNR; CDR2 reads FQNEAQ (reference sequence). CDR3 length equals 14 residues. The CDR3 loop reads CASSLGGVAGLLFF. The CDR3 nucleotides are TGTGCCAGCAGCTTAGGTGGAGTGGCCGGACTTCTCTTCTTC.

The chain has TRBV28 and TRBJ2-5; 7 positions match TRBD1. The CDR3 has 15 amino acids. Germline V gene lookup returns CDR1 MDHEN and CDR2 SYDVKM. V shed 6 bases and J 3 bases; nucleotides not matched to a gene: 10. CDR3 sequence reads: CASRAPPGTEETQYF. For the CDR3, the DNA is TGTGCCAGCAGGGCCCCCCCCGGGACAGAAGAGACCCAGTACTTC.

This clone was counted a single time. V and J are TRBV2 and TRBJ1-2; no clear D gene. This CDR3 region has 13 residues. Germline V gives CDR1 SNHLY, CDR2 FYNNEI. V was clipped by 2 bases and J by 7 bases, with 11 bases between them. This chain's CDR3 is CASSELSVVGYTF. The DNA for the CDR3 is TGTGCCAGCAGTGAATTATCGGTTGTTGGCTACACCTTC.

The chain links TRBV30 to TRBJ1-5, with TRBD1 as a possible D gene (5 bases). CDR1 GTSNPN and CDR2 SVGIG come from the germline V gene (reference sequence). The V end lost 1 base, the J end lost 4 bases, and 8 bases lay between the germline ends. The CDR3 loop spans 13 amino acids. CDR3 nucleotide sequence: TGTGCCTGGAGTGGACAGACTAATCAGCCCCAGCATTTT. As protein: CAWSGQTNQPQHF.

V is TRBV9 and J is TRBJ2-5; TRBD1 aligns across 12 bases. The CDR3 covers 18 residues. V shed 4 bases and J 4 bases; nucleotides not matched to a gene: 14. The germline V gene encodes CDR1 SGDLS and CDR2 YYNGEE. In nucleotides, the CDR3 is TGTGCCAGCAGCCCGGGACAGGGGGCTCCTCTGGGAGTAGAGACCCAGTACTTC. Encoded protein: CASSPGQGAPLGVETQYF.

A single count supports this clone. The chain carries TRBV18 and TRBJ2-2; D might be TRBD1 (6 bases). Trimming removed 3 bases from V and 8 bases from J, with 10 bases in between. The CDR3 has 13 residues. CDR1 is KGHSH, CDR2 LQKENI, per germline. CDR3 residues: CASSPSGTGELFF. The DNA for the CDR3 is TGTGCCAGCTCACCTTCCGGGACAGGGGAGCTGTTTTTT.

This clone was seen a single time. V and J are TRBV25-1 and TRBJ2-3; D possibly corresponds to TRBD1 (6 bases). Germline V gives CDR1 MGHDK, CDR2 SYGVNS. The CDR3 loop spans 15 amino acids. V gave up 6 bases and J gave up 3 bases, with 16 bases separating them. The CDR3 nucleotides read TGTGCCAGCAGCGCGCTGGGGGCCGAGACAGATACGCAGTATTTT. Its translation is CASSALGAETDTQYF.

The rearrangement uses TRBV5-1 and TRBJ2-7, with 7 bases that match TRBD1. The germline gives CDR1 SGHRS, CDR2 YFSETQ. CDR3 length: 14 residues. The V segment lost 6 bases and the J segment 2 bases; nucleotides outside the gene matches: 8. The CDR3 region has the DNA TGCGCCAGCAACAACCGGGACAGTACCTACGAGCAGTACTTC. Residues: CASNNRDSTYEQYF. The full variable domain, its missing parts supplied by reference TRBV5-1 and TRBJ2-7, is KAGVTQTPRYLIKTRGQQVTLSCSPISGHRSVSWYQQTPGQGLQFLFEYFSETQRNKGNFPGRFSGRQFSNSRSEMNVSTLELGDSALYLCASNNRDSTYEQYFGPGTRLTVT.

The chain carries TRBV7-9 and TRBJ1-6; D perhaps matches TRBD1 (5 bases). Trimming took off 5 bases at V and 9 bases at J, with 17 bases between the two ends. This CDR3 is 15 amino acids long. The germline gives CDR1 SEHNR, CDR2 FQNEAQ (reference sequence). The chain's CDR3 is CASSPRDGLTSPLHF. As DNA, the CDR3 is TGTGCCAGCAGCCCGCGGGACGGTTTAACTTCACCCCTCCACTTT.

V is TRBV4-1 and J is TRBJ1-2; no definite D call. This CDR3 is built from 13 residues. Germline-derived CDR1 and CDR2 are MGHRA and YSYEKL. V was cut by 1 base and J by 6 bases, with 9 bases left in between. The CDR3 DNA is TGCGCCAGCAGCCAAGCCGACGGGGATGGCTACACCTTC. Translated, it gives CASSQADGDGYTF.

This sequence joins TRBV30 and TRBJ2-5, with 7 bases identical to TRBD1. The CDR3 covers 14 residues. CDR1 and CDR2 from the germline V gene are GTSNPN and SVGIG (reference sequence). V dropped 5 bases and J dropped 1; count of bases not matched to a gene: 7. The CDR3 protein is CAWEIGQAQETQYF. The DNA of the CDR3 is TGTGCCTGGGAGATCGGACAGGCCCAAGAGACCCAGTACTTC.

The chain combines TRBV30 with TRBJ1-6; D is ambiguous. V dropped 1 base and J dropped 5 bases, with 6 bases sitting between them. CDR3 length: 13 amino acids. The germline V gene has CDR1 GTSNPN and CDR2 SVGIG (reference sequence). The CDR3 region is CAWSGENNSPLHF. As DNA, the CDR3 is TGTGCCTGGAGTGGGGAGAATAATTCACCCCTCCACTTT.

The chain uses TRBV10-3 and TRBJ2-5; no firm D call. Germline CDR1 ENHRY, CDR2 SYGVKD. The CDR3 has 12 residues. The ends were cut back, 2 bases at V and 2 bases at J, with 3 bases in the middle. CDR3 amino acids: CAISERQETQYF. The CDR3 DNA follows: TGTGCCATCAGTGAGCGTCAAGAGACCCAGTACTTC.

This clone was seen a handful of times. V gene TRBV4-1 combines with J gene TRBJ1-4; maybe TRBD1 (6 bases). The CDR3 totals 15 residues. The V end was cut by 0 bases, the J end by 8 bases, with 13 bases between. CDR1 and CDR2 (germline): MGHRA, YSYEKL. CDR3 sequence reads: CASSQDSNTGEKLFF. The CDR3 region has the DNA TGCGCCAGCAGCCAAGACAGTAACACAGGGGAAAAACTGTTTTTT.

The chain couples TRBV30 to TRBJ1-4, with D uncertain. Germline lookup yields CDR1 GTSNPN and CDR2 SVGIG (reference sequence). Between the trimmed V and J ends, which lost 0 bases and 7 bases, there was a span of 12 bases. The CDR3 spans 14 residues. The chain's CDR3 is CAWSVRKGAEKLFF. Here the CDR3 DNA reads TGTGCCTGGAGTGTACGGAAGGGAGCTGAAAAACTGTTTTTT.

The J gene is TRBJ1-3, the V gene TRBV25-1; D is uncertain. This CDR3 is 14 amino acids long. Germline loops: CDR1 MGHDK, CDR2 SYGVNS. Trimming took off 3 bases at V and 0 bases at J, with 6 bases between the two ends. The CDR3 loop is CASSDFGSGNTIYF. CDR3 DNA sequence: TGTGCCAGCAGTGACTTCGGCTCTGGAAACACCATATATTTT.

This chain connects TRBV14 to TRBJ2-2, with TRBD1 matching over 8 bases. This CDR3 is 18 amino acids long. The trim removed 4 bases at V and 4 bases at J, leaving 14 bases unmatched. Germline V gene lookup returns CDR1 SGHDN and CDR2 FVKESK. The CDR3 spells CASSRRTGPNILTGELFF. The CDR3 bases are TGTGCCAGCAGCCGTAGGACAGGGCCTAATATCCTCACCGGGGAGCTGTTTTTT.

This clone has only a few counts. The chain joins TRBV5-4 to TRBJ2-7, with 13 bases identical to TRBD2. Per the germline V gene, CDR1 is SGHNT and CDR2 is YYREEE (reference sequence). V lost 0 bases, J lost 0 bases, and 3 bases stayed unmatched. This CDR3 has 17 residues. CDR3 DNA: TGTGCCAGCAGCTTGGGGGGGACTAGCGGGGTCTCCTACGAGCAGTACTTC. Protein sequence: CASSLGGTSGVSYEQYF.

The V and J genes are TRBV6-6 and TRBJ2-5, with TRBD2 identical over 8 bases. Germline CDR1 is MNHNY and CDR2 is SVGAGI (reference sequence). The CDR3 is made up of 16 amino acids. V trimming: 4 bases; J trimming: 4 bases; junction bases outside the gene matches: 11. The CDR3, as DNA: TGTGCCAGCAGTTCCACCCTTGCGGGGGGAAGAGAGACCCAGTACTTC. Amino acid sequence: CASSSTLAGGRETQYF.